This TCR beta chain was captured by sequencing in a study of CD8 T cells in Susac syndrome. At the level of the study: At the time their blood was drawn, patients with Susac syndrome were either therapy-naive, on corticosteroids (with some of them also receiving intravenous immunoglobulin), or on intravenous immunoglobulin alone. Overall study findings and caveats: Detection of Susac-specific public clones gave 15 to 20 in total CD8+ repertoires and 4 or 5 in CD8+ TEMRA repertoires.

The CDR3 contains 12 residues. V was pared by 8 bases and J by 1 base, with 5 bases of the junction left unmatched. Germline loops: CDR1 DFQATT, CDR2 SNEGSKA (reference sequence). CD8+ and CD4+ T cells circulating in blood were sequenced for TCR beta. The diagnostic criteria for definite or probable disease, as recently defined, were met by the patients with Susac syndrome. This clonotype appeared a single time. Its antigen is not known. With random hexamers, about 0.45 to 1 ug RNA was reverse transcribed. TCRdb passed the immunoSEQ multiplex PCR reads through MiXCR, listing each CDR3 protein once. The sample comprises 130,000 or so distinct CDR3 sequences, roughly 94% of which are singletons, and 0.28% rests with the top ten.

Input material: CD8+ T cells from PBMCs. This receptor was identified in a human donor with Susac syndrome. V and J are TRBV20-1 and TRBJ2-7; 7 bases are shared with TRBD1. In nucleotides, the CDR3 is TGCAGTACTTCGACAGGGTCCTACGAGCAGTACTTC. This sequence encodes CSTSTGSYEQYF.